This is a list of T cell receptor beta chains from one sample in a study of control samples from healthy donors and cancer patients. Using immunoSEQ multiplex PCR, the repertoire was profiled, and TCRdb retains in-frame clones only, with some absent. Found here are about 140,000 clones, more than 80% of them singletons; the top ten hold over 6%. Sequenced sample: blood. These receptors all stem from a young man in good health. CDR3s include the opening cysteine and the closing phenylalanine or tryptophan. D genes are given only for firm matches. A clone size is listed for some rows: how often the clone was seen (once, few, many), or a class if it is expanded.

d_call	clone_size	v_call	j_call	cdr3_aa	cdr3_nt
NA	NA	TRBV5-5	TRBJ1-1	CASTTWLMNTEAFF	TGTGCCAGCACCACATGGCTCATGAACACTGAAGCTTTCTTT
NA	few	TRBV4-1	TRBJ2-1	CASSQGVPVVEQFF	TGCGCCAGCAGCCAAGGGGTGCCAGTAGTTGAGCAGTTCTTC
TRBD1	NA	TRBV3-1/TRBV3-2	TRBJ1-2	CASSQEGTEGWGYTF	TGTGCCAGCAGCCAAGAGGGGACAGAAGGGTGGGGCTACACCTTC
NA	NA	TRBV3-1/TRBV3-2	TRBJ1-2	CASSRQVLPHDGYTF	TGTGCCAGCAGCCGGCAGGTACTCCCCCATGATGGCTACACCTTC
NA	NA	TRBV5-1	TRBJ1-2	CASSLNTGTGIYGYTF	TGCGCCAGCAGCTTGAATACCGGGACGGGGATCTATGGCTACACCTTC
NA	NA	TRBV6-6	TRBJ1-2	CASKHPGDGYTF	TGTGCCAGCAAGCACCCAGGGGACGGCTACACCTTC
TRBD2	NA	TRBV6-5	TRBJ2-3	CASSYLAGGSTDTQYF	TGTGCCAGCAGTTACCTAGCGGGGGGAAGCACAGATACGCAGTATTTT
TRBD1	NA	TRBV27	TRBJ2-7	CASSSRGGQDSYEQYF	TGTGCCAGCAGTTCTCGTGGGGGACAGGACTCCTACGAGCAGTACTTC
TRBD1	NA	TRBV4-3	TRBJ1-2	CASSRQQGGYGYTF	TGCGCCAGCAGCCGCCAACAGGGGGGCTATGGCTACACCTTC
NA	NA	TRBV5-1	TRBJ1-2	CASSLQEDYGYTF	TGCGCCAGCAGCTTACAGGAGGACTATGGCTACACCTTC
NA	NA	TRBV20-1	TRBJ2-7	CSARQYEQYF	TGCAGTGCTAGGCAGTACGAGCAGTACTTC
NA	NA	TRBV7-9	TRBJ2-1	CASSYVGSYNEQFF	TGTGCCAGCAGCTATGTAGGCTCCTACAATGAGCAGTTCTTC
TRBD2	NA	TRBV4-2	TRBJ2-1	CASSQESASGVDEQFF	TGTGCCAGCAGCCAAGAGTCGGCTAGCGGGGTGGATGAGCAGTTCTTC
TRBD1	NA	TRBV25-1	TRBJ1-2	CASSGTGRRNGYTF	TGTGCCAGCAGTGGGACAGGCCGTCGGAATGGCTACACCTTC
NA	NA	TRBV9	TRBJ2-2	CASSAEIQGRTTNTGELFF	TGTGCCAGCAGCGCGGAAATTCAGGGGCGGACTACGAACACCGGGGAGCTGTTTTTT
TRBD1	NA	TRBV19	TRBJ2-3	CASSSGTGFTDTQYF	TGTGCCAGTAGTTCCGGGACAGGGTTCACAGATACGCAGTATTTT
TRBD1	few	TRBV2	TRBJ1-5	CASTRTGRDQPQHF	TGTGCCAGCACCAGGACAGGGAGAGATCAGCCCCAGCATTTT
TRBD2	NA	TRBV5-6	TRBJ2-3	CASSISGGADTQYF	TGTGCCAGCAGTATTAGCGGGGGGGCAGATACGCAGTATTTT
NA	NA	TRBV28	TRBJ1-6	CASSFGQINSPLHF	TGTGCCAGCAGTTTCGGTCAGATTAATTCACCCCTCCACTTT
NA	once	TRBV5-1	TRBJ1-1	CASSLVYLNTEAFF	TGCGCCAGCAGCTTGGTGTATCTGAACACTGAAGCTTTCTTT
NA	NA	TRBV18	TRBJ2-5	CASSPPIQGETQYF	TGTGCCAGCTCACCACCGATTCAGGGAGAGACCCAGTACTTC
NA	NA	TRBV9	TRBJ2-1	CASSVAPSGGGSNEQFF	TGTGCCAGCAGCGTAGCCCCTTCCGGGGGCGGGTCCAATGAGCAGTTCTTC
NA	NA	TRBV27	TRBJ1-2	CASSPRSGTNYGYTF	TGTGCCAGCAGTCCCCGATCTGGTACTAACTATGGCTACACCTTC
NA	NA	TRBV18	TRBJ1-2	CASSPRENYGYTF	TGTGCCAGCTCACCGCGGGAGAACTATGGCTACACCTTC
NA	NA	TRBV29-1	TRBJ2-7	CSGGDIEQYF	TGCAGCGGGGGAGATATCGAGCAGTACTTC
NA	NA	TRBV29-1	TRBJ1-2	CSVERAGTTPGGYTF	TGCAGCGTTGAGCGAGCCGGGACAACCCCGGGGGGCTACACCTTC
TRBD2	few	TRBV5-1	TRBJ2-1	CASSQSGGRDEQFF	TGCGCCAGCAGCCAAAGCGGGGGGCGGGATGAGCAGTTCTTC
NA	NA	TRBV15	TRBJ2-5	CATSRALAGVTQYF	TGTGCCACCAGCAGAGCCCTGGCCGGGGTGACCCAGTACTTC
NA	once	TRBV28	TRBJ1-2	CASTARVGNYGYTF	TGTGCCAGCACCGCGAGGGTGGGCAACTATGGCTACACCTTC
NA	NA	TRBV2	TRBJ1-4	CASSAEGGREKLFF	TGTGCCAGCAGTGCGGAGGGGGGTCGTGAAAAACTGTTTTTT
TRBD1	NA	TRBV28	TRBJ1-4	CASSPSGGRQTSEKLFF	TGTGCCAGCAGCCCATCAGGGGGGCGGCAGACTTCTGAAAAACTGTTTTTT
TRBD2	NA	TRBV11-2	TRBJ2-1	CASSLGLAGGPGEQFF	TGTGCCAGCAGCCTGGGGCTAGCGGGGGGGCCCGGTGAGCAGTTCTTC
NA	NA	TRBV5-1	TRBJ1-6	CASSEDMTYNSPLHF	TGCGCCAGCAGCGAGGACATGACCTATAATTCACCCCTCCACTTT
TRBD2	NA	TRBV11-3	TRBJ2-7	CASSFWGGMYEQYF	TGTGCCAGCAGCTTTTGGGGGGGGATGTACGAGCAGTACTTC
NA	NA	TRBV6-5	TRBJ2-5	CASRPTGTYQETQYF	TGTGCCAGCAGGCCGACTGGGACATACCAAGAGACCCAGTACTTC
NA	NA	TRBV7-9	TRBJ1-1	CASSLVSGWGTEAFF	TGTGCCAGCAGCTTAGTCTCAGGGTGGGGCACTGAAGCTTTCTTT
NA	NA	TRBV5-5	TRBJ2-3	CASSTRAVSDTQYF	TGTGCCAGCAGTACGCGAGCGGTTTCAGATACGCAGTATTTT
NA	NA	TRBV4-3	TRBJ2-1	CASSQEGRGYLHEQFF	TGCGCCAGCAGCCAAGAGGGCAGGGGATACCTCCATGAGCAGTTCTTC
NA	NA	TRBV28	TRBJ2-7	CASSLSGRREQYF	TGTGCCAGCAGTTTATCGGGACGTCGGGAGCAGTACTTC
NA	NA	TRBV4-1	TRBJ1-3	CASSQEAVSGNTIYF	TGCGCCAGCAGCCAAGAGGCGGTCTCTGGAAACACCATATATTTT
NA	NA	TRBV4-1	TRBJ2-7	CASSQEVRGEQYF	TGCGCCAGCAGCCAAGAAGTCCGGGGCGAGCAGTACTTC
NA	NA	TRBV4-1	TRBJ2-3	CASRPGQGPHTQYF	TGCGCCAGCAGACCGGGACAAGGACCTCATACGCAGTATTTT
NA	NA	TRBV7-5	TRBJ1-2	CVRSSRATPNYGYTF	TGTGTCAGAAGCTCCCGAGCAACCCCCAACTATGGCTACACCTTC
NA	NA	TRBV18	TRBJ1-1	CASSPGDYTEAFF	TGTGCCAGCTCACCAGGGGACTACACTGAAGCTTTCTTT
NA	NA	TRBV19	TRBJ1-2	CASSISGGSTGYTF	TGTGCCAGTAGTATCTCCGGGGGTTCAACGGGCTACACCTTC